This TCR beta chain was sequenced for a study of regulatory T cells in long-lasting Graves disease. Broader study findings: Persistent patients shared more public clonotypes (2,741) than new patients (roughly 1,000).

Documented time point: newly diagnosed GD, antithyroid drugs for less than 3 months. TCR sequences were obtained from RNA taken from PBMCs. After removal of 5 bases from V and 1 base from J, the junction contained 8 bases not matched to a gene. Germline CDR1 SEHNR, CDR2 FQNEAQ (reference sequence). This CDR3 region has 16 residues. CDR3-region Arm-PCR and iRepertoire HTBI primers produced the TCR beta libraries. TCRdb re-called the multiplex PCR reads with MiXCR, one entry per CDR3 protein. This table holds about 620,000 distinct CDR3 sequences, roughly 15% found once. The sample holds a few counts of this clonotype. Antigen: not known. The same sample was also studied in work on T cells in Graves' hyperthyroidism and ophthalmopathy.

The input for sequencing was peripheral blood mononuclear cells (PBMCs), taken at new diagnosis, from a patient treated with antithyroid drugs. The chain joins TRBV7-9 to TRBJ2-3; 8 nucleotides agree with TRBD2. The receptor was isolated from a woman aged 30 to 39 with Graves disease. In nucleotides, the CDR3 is TGTGCCAGCAGCCCCACGGGGGGGATTCGCACAGATACGCAGTATTTT. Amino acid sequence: CASSPTGGIRTDTQYF.